This T cell receptor (beta chain) was recorded in a study of T cells in Graves' hyperthyroidism and ophthalmopathy. Newly diagnosed hyperthyroidism patients aged 18 to 65 years had disease lasting under 2 months. The study left out patients who had uncontrolled infection, other autoimmune disease, pregnancy or lactation. TCR beta CDR3 region amplification was performed from RNA transcripts. Using the HTBI primer set, a first-round RT-PCR was run on the TCR CDR3. Via MiXCR, TCRdb re-called the multiplex PCR reads, giving one row per CDR3 protein. The data contain hundreds of thousands of distinct CDR3 sequences, roughly 40% of them singletons. Germline assignment: CDR1 SQVTM and CDR2 ANQGSEA. This CDR3 has 14 residues. The V and J ends lost 3 bases and 4 bases respectively, with 15 bases between them.

The sample taken for sequencing was blood. V usage is TRBV29-1 and J usage is TRBJ2-5; weak D call: TRBD1 (6 bases). This TCR was sampled from a man aged 18 to 30 with Graves' hyperthyroidism. The CDR3 sequence: CSVEGAGGLETQYF. CDR3 coding DNA: TGCAGCGTTGAGGGGGCCGGAGGATTAGAGACCCAGTACTTC.